This TCR beta chain emerged from a study of cytomegalovirus exposure and HLA in healthy donors. Study-level results: Reported performance of the classifier showed diagnosis of cytomegalovirus status with high specificity and sensitivity. The study put about 180 TCR beta chains on its list as cytomegalovirus-associated.

The V end was cut by 5 bases, the J end by 1 base, with 17 bases between. Germline values: CDR1 SGHNT, CDR2 YENEEA. CDR3 size: 16 residues. The donors were part of the approximately 130-subject validation cohort, which stood apart from the approximately 640-subject first cohort. Regarding this clone: Its antigen is currently unknown.

The data were produced by immunoSEQ multiplex PCR, yet TCRdb's version contains in-frame clones alone and is incomplete. The data show 70,000 to 75,000 clones, over 85% seen once. This TCR came from a man aged 18 to 35 in good health and CMV-seropositive. Sequencing was done on a sample of PBMCs. The rearrangement links TRBV11-3 to TRBJ1-2; D perhaps matches TRBD1 (5 bases). Here the CDR3 reads CASSLRGRGINYGYTF. The CDR3 DNA sequence: TGTGCCAGCAGCCTTAGGGGTAGGGGTATTAACTATGGCTACACCTTC.